One sample yielded the 8 T cell receptor beta chains listed below, sequenced in a study of cytomegalovirus exposure and HLA in healthy donors. The PCR made use of 60 Vbeta and 13 Jbeta primers. Profiling relied on immunoSEQ multiplex PCR, and the TCRdb table lists in-frame clones only, not all of them. Of under 150,000 clones listed, roughly four fifths are singletons. What was sequenced was PBMCs. The receptors originated from a male donor in good health and CMV-seronegative.

The chain employs TRBV7-6 and TRBJ2-5; a weak D match, TRBD2 (7 bases). V lost 11 bases to trimming and J lost 5 bases, with 15 bases between them. Germline V gene lookup returns CDR1 SGHVS and CDR2 FNYEAQ. This CDR3 is 12 amino acids long. The CDR3 DNA sequence: TGTGCCGTACGGGGGGCGGGTGAGACCCAGTACTTC. Its translation: CAVRGAGETQYF.

This clone was picked up one time. This rearrangement joins TRBV27 to TRBJ2-1; 7 positions match TRBD2. CDR3 length equals 15 residues. With 0 bases clipped from V and 5 bases from J, the junction kept 4 bases outside the gene matches. CDR1 and CDR2 (germline): MNHEY, SMNVEV (reference sequence). CDR3 DNA: TGTGCCAGCAGTTTATCGGGGGGGAGAGACAATGAGCAGTTCTTC. Amino acid sequence: CASSLSGGRDNEQFF.

Remarks on this clone: One junction end does not reproduce the germline sequence, and a read error may be involved. The rearrangement uses TRBV19 and TRBJ1-2; the match to TRBD1 covers 12 bases. The CDR3 runs to 15 residues. The germline V gene encodes CDR1 LNHDA and CDR2 SQIVND (reference sequence). The CDR3 nucleotides read TGTGCCAGTAGCATAGGGACAGGGGGCGGCTATGGCTACACCTTC. This sequence encodes CASSIGTGGGYGYTF.

The V gene is TRBV4-2, the J gene TRBJ2-2; 11 bases are shared with TRBD2. Germline trimming cut 1 base from V and 3 bases from J; bases unmatched to any gene: 7. The CDR3 spans 18 residues. The V gene's germline CDR1 is LGHNA and CDR2 YNFKEQ. The CDR3 loop is CASSQGHLAGGYTGELFF. The DNA of the CDR3 is TGTGCCAGCAGCCAAGGCCACCTAGCGGGAGGATACACCGGGGAGCTGTTTTTT.

This chain uses TRBV7-9 with TRBJ1-3, with TRBD1 identical over 7 bases. This CDR3 is built from 15 residues. Germline-derived CDR1 and CDR2 are SEHNR and FQNEAQ (reference sequence). The J segment lost 1 base and the V segment lost 4 bases, leaving 4 bases of the junction unmatched. DNA of the CDR3: TGTGCCAGCAGCTCTTCGACAGGGTCTGGAAACACCATATATTTT. This gives the protein CASSSSTGSGNTIYF.

This chain connects TRBV5-1 to TRBJ1-5; 11 bases match TRBD1. Germline trimming cut 4 bases from V and 3 bases from J; bases unmatched to any gene: 6. Germline CDR1 SGHRS, CDR2 YFSETQ. This CDR3 is 16 amino acids long. Here the CDR3 reads CASSPGQGAPNQPQHF. The CDR3 region has the DNA TGCGCCAGCAGCCCCGGACAGGGGGCCCCCAATCAGCCCCAGCATTTT.

The CDR3 bases are TGTGCCAGTAGAGCCCCTAGCGGAGAGACCCAGTACTTC. Translation gives CASRAPSGETQYF. The V gene is TRBV19, the J gene TRBJ2-5, with 7 bases lining up with TRBD2. Trimming cost V 6 bases and J 4 bases; bases outside gene matches: 5. The CDR3 runs to 13 residues. CDR1 is LNHDA, CDR2 SQIVND, per germline (reference sequence).

This clone occurred a few times. This sample also contains other DNA sequences that code for the same CDR3. This sequence joins TRBV7-2 and TRBJ2-7; TRBD1 is a possible D gene (5 bases). The CDR3 runs 14 residues. The V end lost 0 bases, the J end lost 1 base, and 7 bases lay between the germline ends. Germline loops: CDR1 SGHTA, CDR2 FQGNSA. The CDR3 protein is CASSLATGSYEQYF. The CDR3 DNA reads as TGTGCCAGCAGCTTAGCCACAGGTTCCTACGAGCAGTACTTC.